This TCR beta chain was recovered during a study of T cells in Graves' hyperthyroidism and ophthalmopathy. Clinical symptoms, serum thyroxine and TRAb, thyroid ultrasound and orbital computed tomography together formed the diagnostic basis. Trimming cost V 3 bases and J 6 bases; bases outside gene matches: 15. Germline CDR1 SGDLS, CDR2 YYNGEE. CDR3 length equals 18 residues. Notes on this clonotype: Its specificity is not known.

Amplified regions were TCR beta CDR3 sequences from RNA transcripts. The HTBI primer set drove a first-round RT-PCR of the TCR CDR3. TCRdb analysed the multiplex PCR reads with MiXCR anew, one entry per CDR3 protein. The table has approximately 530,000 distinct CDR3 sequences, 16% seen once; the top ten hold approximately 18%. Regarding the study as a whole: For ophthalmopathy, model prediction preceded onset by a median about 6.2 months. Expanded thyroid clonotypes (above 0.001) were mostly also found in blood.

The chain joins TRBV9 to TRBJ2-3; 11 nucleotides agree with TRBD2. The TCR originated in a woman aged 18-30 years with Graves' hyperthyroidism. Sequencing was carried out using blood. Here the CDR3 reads CASSGGPIAGGSRDTQYF. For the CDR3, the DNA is TGTGCCAGCAGCGGCGGCCCCATAGCGGGGGGGAGTCGGGATACGCAGTATTTT.